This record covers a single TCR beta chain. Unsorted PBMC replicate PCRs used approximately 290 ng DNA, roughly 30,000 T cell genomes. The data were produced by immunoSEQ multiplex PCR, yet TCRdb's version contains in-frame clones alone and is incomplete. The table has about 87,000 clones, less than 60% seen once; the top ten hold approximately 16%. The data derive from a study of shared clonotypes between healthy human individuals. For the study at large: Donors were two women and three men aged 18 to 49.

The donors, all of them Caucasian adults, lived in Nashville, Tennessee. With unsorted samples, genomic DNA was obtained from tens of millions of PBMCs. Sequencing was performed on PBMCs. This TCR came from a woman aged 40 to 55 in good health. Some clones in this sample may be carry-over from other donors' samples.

In nucleotides, the CDR3 is TGTGCCAGCAGCCAGGGTTCCGGAGGCTATGGCTACACCTTC. Its translation: CASSQGSGGYGYTF. V is TRBV9 and J is TRBJ1-2; D may be TRBD1 (5 bases). Looked up from germline, CDR1 is SGDLS and CDR2 is YYNGEE. This CDR3 contains 14 residues. Between the trimmed V and J ends, which lost 4 bases and 4 bases, there was a span of 14 bases.